This is a list of T cell receptor beta chains from one sample in a study of cytomegalovirus exposure and HLA in healthy donors. Sequencing used immunoSEQ multiplex PCR; TCRdb keeps in-frame clones, though not all of them. The sample has approximately 110,000 clones, 70% to 75% seen once; the top ten hold roughly 1.3%. The material sequenced was PBMCs. The origin of the receptors is a man aged 35 to 55 in good health and CMV-seronegative. Each CDR3 is given with its conserved first and last residue. The D gene is left open where the match is weak. The size of a clone is reported for some rows only, either as once, few or many, or as a class for expanded clones.

V	J	size	D	CDR3	DNA
TRBV18	TRBJ1-2	.	TRBD1	CASSHDRGDYGYTF	TGTGCCAGCTCACACGACAGGGGCGACTATGGCTACACCTTC
TRBV29-1	TRBJ1-1	.	.	CSVPVNTEAFF	TGCAGCGTTCCTGTGAACACTGAAGCTTTCTTT
TRBV4-1	TRBJ2-5	.	TRBD2	CASSRTSGSVETQYF	TGCGCCAGCAGCAGGACTAGCGGGAGTGTGGAGACCCAGTACTTC
TRBV4-2	TRBJ1-1	.	.	CASSQDRGGTEAFF	TGTGCCAGCAGCCAAGATCGGGGGGGCACTGAAGCTTTCTTT
TRBV7-2	TRBJ1-2	.	TRBD1	CASSSTGTGGIYGYTF	TGTGCCAGCAGCTCGACTGGGACAGGGGGTATCTATGGCTACACCTTC
TRBV6-5	TRBJ1-2	.	.	CASSTTGHGYTF	TGTGCCAGCAGTACCACAGGGCACGGCTACACCTTC
TRBV2	TRBJ2-7	.	.	CASSRTADTPYEQYF	TGTGCCAGCAGCCGGACAGCCGACACTCCCTACGAGCAGTACTTC
TRBV6-5	TRBJ1-2	.	.	CASSLGANYGYTF	TGTGCCAGCAGTCTAGGCGCTAACTATGGCTACACCTTC
TRBV19	TRBJ2-2	.	.	CAIRRAGITGELFF	TGTGCCATTCGACGGGCAGGGATCACCGGGGAGCTGTTTTTT
TRBV7-8	TRBJ1-5	.	.	CASSSTTDSNQPQHF	TGTGCCAGCAGCTCCACTACGGATAGCAATCAGCCCCAGCATTTT
TRBV19	TRBJ2-5	.	TRBD1	CASSPTDRDQETQYF	TGTGCCAGTAGTCCGACGGACAGGGACCAAGAGACCCAGTACTTC
TRBV2	TRBJ1-6	.	TRBD1	CASRNNRGPNSPLHF	TGTGCCAGCAGGAACAACAGGGGTCCGAATTCACCCCTCCACTTT
TRBV11-2	TRBJ2-7	.	.	CASIFLWSELSYEQYF	TGTGCCAGCATCTTCCTCTGGTCCGAGCTCTCCTACGAGCAGTACTTC
TRBV10-1	TRBJ2-3	.	.	CASSEATQGADTQYF	TGCGCCAGCAGTGAGGCAACTCAAGGGGCAGATACGCAGTATTTT
TRBV7-2	TRBJ2-3	.	TRBD1	CASSARGRTDTQYF	TGTGCCAGCAGCGCCAGGGGGCGGACAGATACGCAGTATTTT
TRBV9	TRBJ1-6	.	.	CASSRESSYNSPLHF	TGTGCCAGCAGTCGGGAGAGCTCCTATAATTCACCCCTCCACTTT
TRBV2	TRBJ1-5	.	.	CASSGGGDQPQHF	TGTGCCAGCAGTGGGGGGGGCGATCAGCCCCAGCATTTT
TRBV27	TRBJ2-7	.	.	CASSPSGEQYF	TGTGCCAGCAGTCCAAGCGGCGAGCAGTACTTC
TRBV7-2	TRBJ2-1	once	TRBD1	CASSPRDRGKIGNEQFF	TGTGCCAGCAGCCCCCGGGACAGGGGGAAAATTGGCAATGAGCAGTTCTTC
TRBV4-2	TRBJ2-3	.	TRBD2	CASGLAGGEDTQYF	TGTGCCAGCGGACTAGCGGGAGGGGAGGATACGCAGTATTTT
TRBV9	TRBJ2-2	few	.	CASSGPGGELFF	TGTGCCAGCAGCGGGCCGGGCGGGGAGCTGTTTTTT
TRBV6-5	TRBJ2-5	.	.	CASSYVPQGETQYF	TGTGCCAGCAGTTACGTTCCGCAGGGCGAGACCCAGTACTTC
TRBV30	TRBJ1-5	.	.	CAWSVGPRDQPQHF	TGTGCCTGGAGTGTGGGGCCTCGTGATCAGCCCCAGCATTTT
TRBV29-1	TRBJ1-3	.	.	CSVVTVGNTIYF	TGCAGCGTGGTGACAGTTGGAAACACCATATATTTT